The T cell receptor beta chain under discussion was sequenced for a study of cytotoxic CD8 clonotypes in ibrutinib-treated CLL. V dropped 4 bases and J dropped 4 bases, with 20 bases sitting between them. The CDR3 runs to 17 residues. Germline CDR1 is SGDLS and CDR2 is YYNGEE. Findings of the study overall: Samples were collected at differing times from sustained-remission and progressing patients.

Comment on this clone: The antigen remains undetermined.

Generated by immunoSEQ multiplex PCR, the TCRdb table keeps only in-frame clones and is missing some. The sample carries around 60,000 clones, around 60% recorded once. The TCR sequence derives from a human donor with chronic lymphocytic leukemia. The input for sequencing was PBMCs, taken after 12 months of ibrutinib treatment. This chain uses TRBV9 with TRBJ2-2; tentatively, D is TRBD2 (7 bases). The CDR3 sequence is CASSPFRTRGSTGELFF. The CDR3 nucleotides read TGTGCCAGCAGCCCGTTCCGGACTAGGGGGTCCACCGGGGAGCTGTTTTTT.